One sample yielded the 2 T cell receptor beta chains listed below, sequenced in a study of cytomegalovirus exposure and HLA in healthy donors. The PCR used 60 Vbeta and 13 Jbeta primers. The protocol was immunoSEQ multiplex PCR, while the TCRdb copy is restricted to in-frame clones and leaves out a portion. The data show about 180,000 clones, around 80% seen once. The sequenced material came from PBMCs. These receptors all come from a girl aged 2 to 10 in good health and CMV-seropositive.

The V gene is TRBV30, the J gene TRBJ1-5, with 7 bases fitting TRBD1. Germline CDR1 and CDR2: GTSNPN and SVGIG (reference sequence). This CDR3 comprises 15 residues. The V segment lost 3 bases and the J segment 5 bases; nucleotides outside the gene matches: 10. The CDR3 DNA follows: TGTGCCTGGAGGGAGACAGGGACTCTCTATCAGCCCCAGCATTTT. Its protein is CAWRETGTLYQPQHF.

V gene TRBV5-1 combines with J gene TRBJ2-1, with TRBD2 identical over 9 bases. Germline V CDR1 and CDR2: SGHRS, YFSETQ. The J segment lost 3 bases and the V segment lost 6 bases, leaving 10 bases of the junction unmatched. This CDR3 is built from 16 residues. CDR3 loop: CASNKDSGGDYNEQFF. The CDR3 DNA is TGCGCCAGCAACAAAGATAGCGGGGGTGACTACAATGAGCAGTTCTTC.